This T cell receptor (beta chain) stems from a study of OX40 agonist ivuxolimab in advanced cancers. Clones were read by immunoSEQ multiplex PCR, and TCRdb kept only the in-frame ones, dropping some. The profile shows some 110,000 clones, roughly nine tenths of them singletons. Trimming cost V 6 bases and J 3 bases, with 14 bases left between them. Germline CDR1 is MNHEY and CDR2 is SVGAGI. There are 15 residues in the CDR3. The receptor was derived from an adult with an advanced solid tumor such as melanoma, head and neck, liver or kidney cancer. The sequenced sample was CD4+ or CD8+ T cells sorted from blood, obtained in a trial of the OX40 agonist ivuxolimab. The chain couples TRBV6-5 to TRBJ1-4; D unresolved. CDR3 in DNA: TGTGCCAGCAGGGACTTCGGACCCGCTAATGAAAAACTGTTTTTT. Its translation: CASRDFGPANEKLFF.